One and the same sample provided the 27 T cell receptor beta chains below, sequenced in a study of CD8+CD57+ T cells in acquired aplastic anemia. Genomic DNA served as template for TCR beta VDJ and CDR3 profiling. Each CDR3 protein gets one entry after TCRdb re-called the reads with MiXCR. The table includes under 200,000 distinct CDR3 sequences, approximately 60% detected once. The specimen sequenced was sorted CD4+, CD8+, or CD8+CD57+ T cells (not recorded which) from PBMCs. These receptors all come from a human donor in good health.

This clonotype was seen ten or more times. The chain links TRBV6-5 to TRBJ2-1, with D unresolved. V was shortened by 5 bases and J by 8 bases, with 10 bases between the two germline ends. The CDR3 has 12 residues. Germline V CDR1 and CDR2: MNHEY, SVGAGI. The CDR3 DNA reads TGTGCCAGCAGTCACATTGGGGATGAGCAGTTCTTC. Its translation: CASSHIGDEQFF.

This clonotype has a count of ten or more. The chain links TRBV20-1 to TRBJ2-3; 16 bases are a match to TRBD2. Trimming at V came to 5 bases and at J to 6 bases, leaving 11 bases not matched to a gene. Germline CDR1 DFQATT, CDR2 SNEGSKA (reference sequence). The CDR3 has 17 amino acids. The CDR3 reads CSAPGTSGRARSDTQYF. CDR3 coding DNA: TGCAGTGCTCCCGGGACTAGCGGGAGGGCCCGGTCGGATACGCAGTATTTT.

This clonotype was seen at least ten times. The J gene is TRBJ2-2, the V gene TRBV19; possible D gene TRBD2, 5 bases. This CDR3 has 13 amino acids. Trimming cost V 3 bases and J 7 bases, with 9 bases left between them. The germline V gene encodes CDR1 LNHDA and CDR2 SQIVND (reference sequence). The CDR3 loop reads CASSIYGNGELFF. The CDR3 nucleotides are TGTGCCAGTAGTATTTACGGGAACGGGGAGCTGTTTTTT.

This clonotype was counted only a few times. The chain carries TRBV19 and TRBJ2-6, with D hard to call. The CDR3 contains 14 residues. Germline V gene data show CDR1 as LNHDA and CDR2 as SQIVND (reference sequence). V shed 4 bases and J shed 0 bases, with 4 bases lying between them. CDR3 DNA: TGTGCCAGTAGTAGGGGCTCTGGGGCCAACGTCCTGACTTTC. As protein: CASSRGSGANVLTF.

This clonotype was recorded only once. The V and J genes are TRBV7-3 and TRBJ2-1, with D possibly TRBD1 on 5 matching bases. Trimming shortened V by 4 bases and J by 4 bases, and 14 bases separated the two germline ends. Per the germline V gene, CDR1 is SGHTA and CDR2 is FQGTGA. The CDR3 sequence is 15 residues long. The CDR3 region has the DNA TGTGCCAGCAGCTCACACGTGGGGCAGTACAATGAGCAGTTCTTC. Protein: CASSSHVGQYNEQFF.

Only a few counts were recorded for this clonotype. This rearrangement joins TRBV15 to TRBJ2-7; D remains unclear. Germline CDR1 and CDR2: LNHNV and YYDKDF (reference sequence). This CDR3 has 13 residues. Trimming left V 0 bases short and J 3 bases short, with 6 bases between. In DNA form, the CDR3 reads TGTGCCACCAGCAGAGATGTGGGCTACGAGCAGTACTTC. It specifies CATSRDVGYEQYF.

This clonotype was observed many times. The CDR3 here is CASSSETSGRYEQYF. CDR3 DNA sequence: TGTGCCAGCAGCTCTGAAACTAGCGGTCGCTACGAGCAGTACTTC. This chain connects TRBV7-2 to TRBJ2-7, with 8 bases aligning to TRBD2. V dropped 4 bases and J dropped 3; count of bases not matched to a gene: 8. This CDR3 is 15 amino acids long. Germline assignment: CDR1 SGHTA and CDR2 FQGNSA.

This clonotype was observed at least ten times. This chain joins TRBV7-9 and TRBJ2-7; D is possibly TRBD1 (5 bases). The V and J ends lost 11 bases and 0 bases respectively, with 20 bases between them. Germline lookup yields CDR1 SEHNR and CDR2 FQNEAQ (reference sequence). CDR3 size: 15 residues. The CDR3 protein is CADSPPGWSSYEQYF. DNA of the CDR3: TGTGCCGACAGCCCCCCCGGGTGGAGCTCCTACGAGCAGTACTTC.

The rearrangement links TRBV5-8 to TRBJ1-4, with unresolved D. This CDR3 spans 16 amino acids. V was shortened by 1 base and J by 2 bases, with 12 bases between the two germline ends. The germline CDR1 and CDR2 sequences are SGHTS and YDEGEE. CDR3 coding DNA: TGTGCCAGCAGCTTGTATGGAGCGGGGACTAATGAAAAACTGTTTTTT. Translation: CASSLYGAGTNEKLFF.

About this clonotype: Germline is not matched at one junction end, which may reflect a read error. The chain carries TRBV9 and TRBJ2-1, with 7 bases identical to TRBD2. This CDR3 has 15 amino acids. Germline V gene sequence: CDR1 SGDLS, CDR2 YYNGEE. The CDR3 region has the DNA TGCGCCAGCAGCGTTAGCGGGTGGGCCCACAATGAGCAGTTCTTC. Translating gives CASSVSGWAHNEQFF. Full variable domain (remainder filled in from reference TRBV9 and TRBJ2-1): DSGVTQTPKHLITATGQRVTLRCSPRSGDLSVYWYQQSLDQGLQFLIQYYNGEERAKGNILERFSAQQFPDLHSELNLSSLELGDSALYFCASSVSGWAHNEQFFGPGTRLTVL.

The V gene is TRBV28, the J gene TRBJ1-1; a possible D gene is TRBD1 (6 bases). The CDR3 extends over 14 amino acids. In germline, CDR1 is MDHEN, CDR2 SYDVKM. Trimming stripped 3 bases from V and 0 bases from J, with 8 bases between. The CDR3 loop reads CASSFAGVNTEAFF. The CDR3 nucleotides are TGTGCCAGCAGTTTTGCAGGGGTGAACACTGAAGCTTTCTTT.

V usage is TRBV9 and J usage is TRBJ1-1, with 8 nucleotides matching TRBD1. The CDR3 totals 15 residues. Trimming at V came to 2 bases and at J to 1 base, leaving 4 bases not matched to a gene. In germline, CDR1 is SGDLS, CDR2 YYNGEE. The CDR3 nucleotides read TGTGCCAGCAGCGTTACCGGGACAGGGAACACTGAAGCTTTCTTT. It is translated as CASSVTGTGNTEAFF.

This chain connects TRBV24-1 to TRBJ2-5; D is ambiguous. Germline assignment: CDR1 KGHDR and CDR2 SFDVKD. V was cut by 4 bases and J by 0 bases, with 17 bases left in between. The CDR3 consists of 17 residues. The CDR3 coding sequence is TGTGCCACCAGTGAGGCCGCCGTTAGCCCGTACCAAGAGACCCAGTACTTC. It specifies CATSEAAVSPYQETQYF.

The CDR3 DNA follows: TGTGCCAGTAGGCCAGGCAGAGGTGATAGCAATCAGCCCCAGCATTTT. Residues: CASRPGRGDSNQPQHF. The V and J genes are TRBV19 and TRBJ1-5; D is undetermined. Trimming pared 6 bases from V and 0 bases from J, leaving 15 bases between. Germline assignment: CDR1 LNHDA and CDR2 SQIVND (reference sequence). The CDR3 is 16 residues long.

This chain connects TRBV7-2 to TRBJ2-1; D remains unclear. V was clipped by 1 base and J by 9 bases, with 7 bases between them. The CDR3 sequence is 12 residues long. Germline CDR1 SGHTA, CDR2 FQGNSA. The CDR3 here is CASSLEIGEQFF. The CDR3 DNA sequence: TGTGCCAGCAGCTTAGAGATTGGTGAGCAGTTCTTC.

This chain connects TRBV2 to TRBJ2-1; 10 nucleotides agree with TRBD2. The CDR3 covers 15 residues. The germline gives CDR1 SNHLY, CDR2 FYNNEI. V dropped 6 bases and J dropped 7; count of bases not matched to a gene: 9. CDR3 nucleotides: TGTGCCAGCAGCCCTCTAGCGGGAGTTCGGAATGAGCAGTTCTTC. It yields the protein CASSPLAGVRNEQFF.

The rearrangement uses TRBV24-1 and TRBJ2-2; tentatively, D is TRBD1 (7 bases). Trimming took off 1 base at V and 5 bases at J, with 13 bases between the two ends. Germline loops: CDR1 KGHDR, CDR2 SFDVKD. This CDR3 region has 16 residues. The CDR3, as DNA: TGTGCCACCAGTGATTTTGGCAGGGGGGAAACCGGGGAGCTGTTTTTT. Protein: CATSDFGRGETGELFF.

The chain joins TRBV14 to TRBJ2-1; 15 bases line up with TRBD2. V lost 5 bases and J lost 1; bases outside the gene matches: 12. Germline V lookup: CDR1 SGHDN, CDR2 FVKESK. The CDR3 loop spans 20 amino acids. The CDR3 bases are TGTGCCAGCAGCGCCTTTCCGGGACTAGCGGGAGGTTTGTCCTACAATGAGCAGTTCTTC. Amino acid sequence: CASSAFPGLAGGLSYNEQFF.

CDR3: CASSDPGYTF. Here the CDR3 DNA reads TGTGCCAGCAGTGACCCTGGCTACACCTTC. The chain carries TRBV2 and TRBJ1-2, with unresolved D. CDR3 length: 10 amino acids. V was pared by 3 bases and J by 7 bases, with 3 bases between. Looked up from germline, CDR1 is SNHLY and CDR2 is FYNNEI.

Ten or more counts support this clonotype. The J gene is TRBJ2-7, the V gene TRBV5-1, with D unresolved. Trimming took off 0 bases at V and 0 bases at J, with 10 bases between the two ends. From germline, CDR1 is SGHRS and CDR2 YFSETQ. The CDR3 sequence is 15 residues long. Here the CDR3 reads CASSLVVGNSYEQYF. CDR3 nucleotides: TGCGCCAGCAGCTTGGTTGTCGGCAACTCCTACGAGCAGTACTTC.

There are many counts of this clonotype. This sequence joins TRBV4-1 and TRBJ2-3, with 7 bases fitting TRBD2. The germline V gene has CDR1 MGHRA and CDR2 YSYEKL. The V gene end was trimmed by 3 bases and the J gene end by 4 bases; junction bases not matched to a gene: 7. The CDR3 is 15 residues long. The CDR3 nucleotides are TGCGCCAGCAGCCACGATTGGGGGGGAGCAGATACGCAGTATTTT. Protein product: CASSHDWGGADTQYF.

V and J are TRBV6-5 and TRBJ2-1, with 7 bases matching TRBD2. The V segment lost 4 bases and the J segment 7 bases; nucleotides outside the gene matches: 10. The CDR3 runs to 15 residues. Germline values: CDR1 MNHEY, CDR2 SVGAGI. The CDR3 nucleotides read TGTGCCAGCAGTTTGGCGGGAGAGTGGGAGAATGAGCAGTTCTTC. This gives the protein CASSLAGEWENEQFF.

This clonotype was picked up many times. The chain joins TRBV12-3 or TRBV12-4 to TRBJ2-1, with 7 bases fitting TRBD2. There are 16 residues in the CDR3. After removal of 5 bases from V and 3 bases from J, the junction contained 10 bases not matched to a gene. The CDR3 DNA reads TGTGCCAGCAGTATGACTGGGGGGGTTCTCTACAATGAGCAGTTCTTC. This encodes CASSMTGGVLYNEQFF.

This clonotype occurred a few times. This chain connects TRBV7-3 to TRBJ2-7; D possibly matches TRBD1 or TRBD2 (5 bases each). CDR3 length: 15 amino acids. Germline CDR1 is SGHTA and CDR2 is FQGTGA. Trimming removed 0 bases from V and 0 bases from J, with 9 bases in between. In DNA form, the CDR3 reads TGTGCCAGCAGCTTAACTTGGGGGAGCTCCTACGAGCAGTACTTC. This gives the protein CASSLTWGSSYEQYF.

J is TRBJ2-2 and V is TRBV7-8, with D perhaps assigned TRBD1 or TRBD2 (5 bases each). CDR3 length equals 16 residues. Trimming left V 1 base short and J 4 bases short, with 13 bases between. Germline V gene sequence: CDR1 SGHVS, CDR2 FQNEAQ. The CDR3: CASSLDGFGGTGELFF. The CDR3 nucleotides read TGTGCCAGCAGCTTAGATGGGTTTGGGGGCACCGGGGAGCTGTTTTTT.

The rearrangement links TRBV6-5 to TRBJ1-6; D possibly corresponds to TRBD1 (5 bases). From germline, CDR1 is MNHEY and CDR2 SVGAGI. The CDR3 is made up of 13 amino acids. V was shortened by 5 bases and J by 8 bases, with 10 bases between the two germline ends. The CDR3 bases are TGTGCCAGCAGTCGCATAGGGGATTCACCCCTCCACTTT. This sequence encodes CASSRIGDSPLHF.

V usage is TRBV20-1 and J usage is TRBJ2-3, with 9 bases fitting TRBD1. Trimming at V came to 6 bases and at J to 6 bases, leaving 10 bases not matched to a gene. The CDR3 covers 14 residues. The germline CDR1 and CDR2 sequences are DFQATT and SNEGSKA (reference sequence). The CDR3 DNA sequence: TGCAGTGCAAGGACAGGGGTAGGGGTTGATACGCAGTATTTT. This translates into CSARTGVGVDTQYF.